A selection of T cell receptor beta chains follows, all from one sample in a study of cytomegalovirus exposure and HLA in healthy donors. Libraries were prepared by immunoSEQ multiplex PCR; TCRdb keeps only in-frame clonotypes and omits some of them. The repertoire holds 150,000 to 200,000 clones, approximately 85% seen once, with less than 2.5% in the top ten. Sequenced sample: PBMCs. The receptors here all came from a woman aged 45-65 years in good health and CMV-seronegative. Each CDR3 is given with its conserved first and last residue. The D gene is left open where the match is weak. A clone size is listed for some rows: how often the clone was seen (once, few, many), or a class if it is expanded.

J,V,size,D,CDR3,DNA
TRBJ2-5,TRBV9,-,TRBD2,CASSVLAGAETQYF,TGTGCCAGCAGCGTGCTAGCGGGAGCGGAGACCCAGTACTTC
TRBJ2-5,TRBV6-6,-,TRBD2,CAVGREGPETQYF,TGTGCCGTGGGGCGGGAGGGCCCGGAGACCCAGTACTTC
TRBJ1-1,TRBV19,-,TRBD1,CASMQGGAEAFF,TGTGCCAGTATGCAGGGGGGTGCTGAAGCTTTCTTT
TRBJ2-3,TRBV5-1,once,-,CASSLGGGEPGPRMWQYF,TGCGCCAGCAGCTTGGGGGGCGGCGAGCCAGGGCCCCGGATGTGGCAGTATTTT
TRBJ1-6,TRBV7-3,-,TRBD1,CASSSGQGGSPLHF,TGTGCCAGCAGCTCCGGACAGGGCGGTTCACCCCTCCACTTT
TRBJ2-1,TRBV10-2,-,-,CASRGLPDSSYNEQFF,TGCGCCAGCCGGGGACTCCCCGACAGCTCCTACAATGAGCAGTTCTTC
TRBJ1-5,TRBV11-2,-,TRBD1,CASSSIGQGADSNQPQHF,TGTGCCAGCAGCTCGATCGGACAGGGGGCCGATAGCAATCAGCCCCAGCATTTT
TRBJ2-2,TRBV18,-,-,CASSPDSSANTGELFF,TGTGCCAGCTCACCGGACAGTTCCGCGAACACCGGGGAGCTGTTTTTT
TRBJ1-6,TRBV19,-,-,CASSLQGPGSPLHF,TGTGCCAGTAGTCTACAGGGCCCAGGTTCACCCCTCCACTTT
TRBJ1-1,TRBV6-6,-,TRBD1,CASSYGQGLLNTEAFF,TGTGCCAGCAGTTACGGACAGGGACTTTTGAACACTGAAGCTTTCTTT
TRBJ1-2,TRBV28,once,-,CASRAIPPEGYTF,TGTGCCAGCAGAGCGATCCCCCCGGAGGGCTACACCTTC
TRBJ2-7,TRBV7-2,-,-,CASSSDYYEQYF,TGTGCCAGCAGCTCGGACTACTACGAGCAGTACTTC
TRBJ2-1,TRBV19,once,-,CASSSVSYNEQFF,TGTGCCAGTAGTTCAGTCTCCTACAATGAGCAGTTCTTC
TRBJ2-3,TRBV10-3,-,-,CAISESYTDTQYF,TGTGCCATCAGTGAGTCATACACAGATACGCAGTATTTT
TRBJ2-2,TRBV7-2,-,TRBD2,CASSSLLPLAGVTGELFF,TGTGCCAGCAGCTCCCTGCTGCCCTTGGCGGGAGTGACCGGGGAGCTGTTTTTT
TRBJ2-2,TRBV4-1,-,TRBD1,CASSQERRQGSTGELFF,TGCGCCAGCAGCCAAGAGAGGAGACAGGGCAGCACCGGGGAGCTGTTTTTT
TRBJ2-1,TRBV30,-,TRBD2,CAWSVRSSSGRRNEQFF,TGTGCCTGGAGTGTAAGGTCATCTAGCGGGAGAAGGAATGAGCAGTTCTTC
TRBJ1-2,TRBV19,-,-,CASSRYPTGNYGYTF,TGTGCCAGTAGTCGATACCCTACAGGGAACTATGGCTACACCTTC
TRBJ1-2,TRBV7-9,-,TRBD1,CALGGNYGYTF,TGTGCCCTAGGGGGCAACTATGGCTACACCTTC
TRBJ2-2,TRBV18,-,-,CASSPQTGRGELFF,TGTGCCAGCTCACCTCAGACAGGTCGGGGGGAGCTGTTTTTT
TRBJ2-7,TRBV11-2,-,-,CASSYTGSGHYEQYF,TGTGCCAGCAGCTACACTGGGTCAGGACACTACGAGCAGTACTTC
TRBJ1-5,TRBV21-1,-,-,CASSKTRAPNQPQHF,TGTGCCAGCAGCAAAACGAGGGCGCCCAATCAGCCCCAGCATTTT
TRBJ2-1,TRBV15,-,TRBD1,CATSRVTGTAQHNEQFF,TGTGCCACCAGCAGAGTGACCGGGACAGCCCAACACAATGAGCAGTTCTTC
TRBJ2-7,TRBV6-5,-,-,CASTSRYEQYF,TGTGCCAGCACCTCTCGGTACGAGCAGTACTTC
TRBJ1-4,TRBV19,-,TRBD1,CASSAGTGAFTATNEKLFF,TGTGCCAGTAGTGCTGGGACAGGGGCCTTTACCGCAACTAATGAAAAACTGTTTTTT
TRBJ1-3,TRBV7-9,-,-,CASSSASGGGLNTIYF,TGTGCCAGCAGCTCGGCGTCGGGAGGGGGTTTAAACACCATATATTTT
TRBJ2-1,TRBV28,-,-,CASSPLAPNEQFF,TGTGCCAGCAGTCCGCTAGCCCCAAATGAGCAGTTCTTC
TRBJ2-2,TRBV5-1,few,-,CASSSTVGATGELFF,TGCGCCAGCAGCTCAACCGTAGGGGCAACCGGGGAGCTGTTTTTT
TRBJ1-2,TRBV7-9,-,-,CSSSLTQTTVLTF,TGTTCCAGCAGCTTAACCCAGACTACTGTGCTCACCTTC
TRBJ1-4,TRBV4-1,-,-,CASSQERQTDEKLFF,TGCGCCAGCAGCCAAGAGAGACAGACGGATGAAAAACTGTTTTTT
TRBJ1-1,TRBV7-6,-,TRBD1,CASSLADRGVPEAFF,TGTGCCAGCAGCTTAGCAGACAGGGGGGTGCCTGAAGCTTTCTTT
TRBJ2-1,TRBV27,-,TRBD2,CASSLDLTSGIYINEQFF,TGTGCCAGCAGTTTAGATTTGACTAGCGGGATTTACATCAATGAGCAGTTCTTC
TRBJ2-7,TRBV27,-,-,CASRSTGRKYEQYF,TGTGCCAGCAGGAGCACAGGGCGCAAATACGAGCAGTACTTC
TRBJ1-2,TRBV6-6,-,-,CASGAGQGRSYTF,TGTGCCAGCGGGGCGGGGCAGGGAAGGAGCTACACCTTC
TRBJ2-7,TRBV28,-,-,CASHMGGRYEQYF,TGTGCCAGCCATATGGGGGGGCGGTACGAGCAGTACTTC
TRBJ1-4,TRBV9,-,-,CASSVVGGASEKLFF,TGTGCCAGCAGCGTAGTAGGGGGGGCAAGTGAAAAACTGTTTTTT
TRBJ1-2,TRBV29-1,once,TRBD1,CSGTGTGGPNYGYTF,TGCAGCGGGACCGGGACAGGGGGACCTAACTATGGCTACACCTTC
TRBJ2-1,TRBV5-1,-,TRBD2,CASSSTSGGGHEQFF,TGCGCCAGCAGCTCGACTAGCGGGGGGGGGCATGAGCAGTTCTTC
TRBJ1-5,TRBV6-5,-,-,CASSPRQSNQPQHF,TGTGCCAGCAGCCCCAGACAGTCCAATCAGCCCCAGCATTTT
TRBJ2-7,TRBV19,-,-,CASSRQISSYEQYF,TGTGCCAGTAGTCGTCAGATCAGCTCCTACGAGCAGTACTTC
TRBJ2-1,TRBV6-5,-,-,CASRLGEPYNEQFF,TGTGCCAGCAGACTCGGGGAGCCCTACAATGAGCAGTTCTTC
TRBJ1-2,TRBV28,-,-,CASSSPEGPWAGGYTF,TGTGCCAGCAGTTCCCCTGAGGGACCCTGGGCGGGGGGCTACACCTTC
TRBJ2-5,TRBV7-3,-,-,CASSLTGGSQETQYF,TGTGCCAGCAGCTTAACTGGAGGAAGTCAAGAGACCCAGTACTTC
TRBJ1-5,TRBV28,-,-,CASSSQGSGNQPQHF,TGTGCCAGCAGTTCTCAGGGGTCCGGCAATCAGCCCCAGCATTTT
TRBJ1-3,TRBV27,-,-,CASQLTRGSGNTIYF,TGTGCCAGCCAATTAACCCGGGGGTCTGGAAACACCATATATTTT
TRBJ2-1,TRBV28,once,TRBD2,CASSAGLAGQQFF,TGTGCCAGCAGCGCAGGACTAGCGGGACAGCAGTTCTTC
TRBJ1-1,TRBV28,-,-,CASSLGGARTFSF,TGTGCCAGCAGTTTGGGGGGGGCGCGGACTTTTAGTTTT
TRBJ2-1,TRBV15,-,TRBD2,CATREGLAASNEQFF,TGTGCCACCAGGGAGGGACTAGCGGCCTCAAATGAGCAGTTCTTC
TRBJ2-5,TRBV28,few,TRBD2,CASSSRILAGETQYF,TGTGCCAGCAGTTCTAGAATTCTAGCGGGAGAGACCCAGTACTTC
TRBJ2-7,TRBV6-1,once,-,CASRTVNRDEQYF,TGTGCCAGCAGAACCGTAAACAGGGACGAGCAGTACTTC
TRBJ2-3,TRBV30,-,TRBD2,CAWSVTGGVDTQYF,TGTGCCTGGAGTGTAACGGGAGGGGTAGATACGCAGTATTTT